These T cell receptor beta chains were read from a single sample in a study of response to subunit inactivated influenza vaccine. TCRdb passed the RT-PCR reads through MiXCR, listing each CDR3 protein once. The table lists around 530,000 distinct CDR3 sequences, about 15% of them singletons. The sequencing here drew on CD4+ T cells sorted from PBMCs, taken around 25 months after vaccination. Receptor source: a man aged 50 to 75 who received an inactivated influenza vaccine. Each CDR3 is given with its conserved first and last residue. The D gene is left open where the match is weak. Only some rows state a clone size, as once, few, many or a class for expanded clones.

V,J,size,D,DNA,CDR3
TRBV20-1,TRBJ2-3,few,-,TGCAGTGCTAGAGATCGATACAGACCTAGCACAGATACGCAGTATTTT,CSARDRYRPSTDTQYF
TRBV12-3/TRBV12-4,TRBJ2-5,many,TRBD2,TGTGCCAGCAGTGACAGACTAGCCATCCGAGAGACCCAGTACTTC,CASSDRLAIRETQYF
TRBV5-5,TRBJ2-5,-,-,TGTGCCAGCAGCTTGCGCCCGGGGCCCCAAGAGACCCAGTACTTC,CASSLRPGPQETQYF
TRBV20-1,TRBJ1-2,-,TRBD1,TGCAGTGCTAGAGCCCGGACAGGGAGGGCTGGCTACACCTTC,CSARARTGRAGYTF
TRBV20-1,TRBJ1-1,-,-,TGCGGCCAGCCCAGGGGAGGGACTGAAGCTTTCTTT,CGQPRGGTEAFF
TRBV20-1,TRBJ1-1,-,-,TGCAGTGCTAGAGTCGGAGGGCGGAGCACTAAAGCTTTCTTT,CSARVGGRSTKAFF
TRBV28,TRBJ2-7,few,-,TGTGCCAGCAATCCTCCGGCAGGGTCGAGTGTCTACGAGCAGTACTTC,CASNPPAGSSVYEQYF
TRBV28,TRBJ1-4,-,-,TGTGCCAGCAGTTCCACCGGGACGGCGAATGAAAAACTGTTTTTT,CASSSTGTANEKLFF
TRBV5-6,TRBJ1-1,few,-,TGTGCCAGCAGCACCGGGGGGCCCACTGAAGCTTTCTTT,CASSTGGPTEAFF
TRBV7-2,TRBJ2-1,-,TRBD2,TGTGCCAGCAGCTCCGCGGGGGGTTACAATGAGCAGTTCTTC,CASSSAGGYNEQFF
TRBV20-1,TRBJ2-1,-,-,TGCAGTGCTAGTCTGCGATACAATGAGCAGTTCTTC,CSASLRYNEQFF
TRBV28,TRBJ2-7,few,TRBD1,TGTGCCAGCAATGACAGGGGGTCCTACGAGCAGTACTTC,CASNDRGSYEQYF
TRBV5-5,TRBJ2-3,-,TRBD2,TGTGCCAGCAGCTTTTTCATCACTAGCGGGTTCACAGATACGCAGTATTTT,CASSFFITSGFTDTQYF
TRBV10-3,TRBJ1-2,-,-,TGTGCCATCAGTGAGTCTGTGTTGGGTTATGGCTACACCTTC,CAISESVLGYGYTF
TRBV6-5,TRBJ1-5,few,-,TGTGCCAGCAGTTGGCAGGGAAATCAGCCCCAGCATTTT,CASSWQGNQPQHF
TRBV27,TRBJ2-1,many,-,TGTGCCAGCAGTTTTGGGGGGACCATGAGGCAGTTCTTC,CASSFGGTMRQFF
TRBV28,TRBJ2-1,-,TRBD2,TGTGCCAGCAGACCCAGACTAGCGGGAGGAGGAAGCTCCTACAATGAGCAGTTCTTC,CASRPRLAGGGSSYNEQFF
TRBV5-1,TRBJ1-1,-,-,TGCGCCAGCAGCTTGGGGGCGCGGGAGAACACTGAAGCTTTCTTT,CASSLGARENTEAFF
TRBV20-1,TRBJ2-5,-,TRBD2,TGCAGTGCTTCACCGGGACTAGCTGTGAAGACCCAGTACTTC,CSASPGLAVKTQYF
TRBV12-3/TRBV12-4,TRBJ2-7,many,-,TGTGCCAGCGGGATACGGAAGGGTCGCCACGAGCAGTACTTC,CASGIRKGRHEQYF
TRBV7-2,TRBJ2-5,many,-,TGTGCCAGCAGCCCCCCCGGGTTACAAGAGACCCAGTACTTC,CASSPPGLQETQYF
TRBV18,TRBJ2-5,-,-,TGTGCCAGCTCACCGGCGTGGGAGACCCAGTACTTC,CASSPAWETQYF
TRBV10-3,TRBJ2-1,-,TRBD1,TGTGCCATCAGGACAGGGGCTGGAGAGCAGTTCTTC,CAIRTGAGEQFF